Listed here is a single TCR beta chain. The antigen remains undetermined. V lost 1 base to trimming and J lost 2 bases, with 9 bases between them. The CDR3 totals 14 residues. The V gene's germline CDR1 is SGHTA and CDR2 FQGNSA. This entry comes from a study of untreated major depressive disorder. Every depressed patient was matched in pairs with a non-depressed control on sex, age, current smoking status and body mass index. No psychiatric drugs, including antidepressants, for at least 8 weeks beforehand. Findings of the study overall: A comparatively small sample limits the generalizability of these findings. CD4+ T cells from depressed patients used TRBV05-01 (Vbeta 5.1) more often than controls.

Clones were read by immunoSEQ multiplex PCR, and TCRdb kept only the in-frame ones, dropping some. This sample has about 25,000 clones, with around 90% found just once. The specimen was CD4+ T cells from PBMCs. V gene TRBV7-2 combines with J gene TRBJ2-7; no definite D call. The sequence was obtained from a woman under 40 with major depressive disorder. DNA for the CDR3: TGTGCCAGCAGCTTAGGATCGGTTCCCTACGAGCAGTACTTC. This encodes CASSLGSVPYEQYF. The whole variable domain, remainder taken from reference TRBV7-2 and TRBJ2-7, is GAGVSQSPSNKVTEKGKDVELRCDPISGHTALYWYRQSLGQGLEFLIYFQGNSAPDKSGLPSDRFSAERTGGSVSTLTIQRTQQEDSAVYLCASSLGSVPYEQYFGPGTRLTVT.